The entry below gives a single TCR beta chain sequence along with its context. Its target is not known. This record comes from a study of post-analysis software for immune sequencing data. Study findings and constraints: The study found significantly lower normalized Chao1 diversity in multiple sclerosis patients than in controls. Five or six TRBV segments, TRBV5-6, TRBV5-1 and TRBV20-1 among them, were found more frequent in patients than controls. By F measure, strong co-clustering occurred among samples prepared in the same batch.

Presence of unique molecular identifiers characterized the TCR beta cDNA libraries. When about 1 to 11 million T cells were used, they gave some 540,000 cDNA molecules. TCRdb used MiXCR to reprocess the PCR reads, holding one entry per CDR3 protein. The repertoire consists of hundreds of thousands of distinct CDR3 sequences, with 45% occurring once and the leading ten covering about an eighth. CDR1 is KGHDR and CDR2 is SFDVKD in the germline V gene. Trimming removed 3 bases from V and 8 bases from J; junction bases left unmatched: 18. This CDR3 has 18 residues. This TCR derives from a girl aged 10 to 17 with multiple sclerosis. This chain uses TRBV24-1 with TRBJ2-3; TRBD2 aligns across 8 bases. Sequencing was done on a sample of blood. CDR3 region: CATSDGAGDGARFSTQYF. The CDR3 nucleotides are TGTGCCACCAGTGATGGAGCGGGAGACGGCGCCCGCTTTAGTACGCAGTATTTT.